The entry below gives a single T cell receptor beta chain sequence along with its context. It has no known antigen specificity. This sample is part of a study of cytomegalovirus exposure and HLA in healthy donors (dated by TCRdb to the late 2010s). With respect to the entire study: According to an earlier analysis of 587 of the donors, some 170 million T cells yielded 117 million unique TCR beta sequences and around 300 Gb of sequence data. A later genetic analysis took genome-wide SNP genotypes for about three fifths of the roughly 670 donors and used that subset as a discovery cohort. In the later analysis, no new phenotypic data were used to find candidate immune exposures; instead, reliance was placed on TCR beta sequences and their occurrence across donors. Among the approximately 430 genotyped donors, 81% belonged to the genetic ancestry cluster associated with self-reported Caucasian donors. Donor age, sex, ethnicity and CMV serostatus were compiled alongside the repertoire data. Along with the approximately 600-subject first cohort, a separate validation cohort of roughly 110 different subjects was used. The study combined high-throughput TCR immunosequencing, statistical association of individual TCRs with disease status, and machine learning to predict cytomegalovirus infection status. The T cell repertoires of several hundred subjects were profiled by immunosequencing and related to cytomegalovirus serostatus. The study aimed to test whether cataloging public T cell receptors could reveal signatures of past pathogen exposure. The number of donors typed differed by locus, with 629-630 for A, B, C, DRB1 and DQB1, more than 500 for DQA1, approximately 580 for DPA1, and 450 to 480 for DPB1. HLA typing included class I and class II loci at four-digit resolution. An early release that covered about 600 HLA-typed donors contained 250 to 350 gigabases of sequencing data and about 84 million unique TCR sequences. On average, around 240,000 unique TCR beta nucleotide sequences were sequenced per donor among a few hundred genotyped donors of the cohort, with about 19% of those sequences being non-productive. An earlier analysis of several hundred of the donors applied high-throughput TCR beta sequencing to assess whether each TCR beta V gene segment acted as functional or pseudogenic. Every discovery cohort repertoire had been produced on one sequencing platform. A later analysis re-analyzed previously published TCR beta repertoires from 500 to 700 donors and added high-resolution HLA genotyping to study TCR occurrence patterns. Because of strong linkage in the cohort, four or five DR-DQ haplotypes were treated as single units for association and clustering.

The method was the immunoSEQ multiplex PCR assay. A mixture of 60 forward primers for TCR Vbeta segments and 13 reverse primers for TCR Jbeta segments was used in the multiplex PCR. The CDR3 region of rearranged TCR beta genes was amplified from genomic DNA with a multiplex PCR assay. Amplified TCR beta libraries were sequenced as 87-base-pair reads on the Illumina HiSeq System. The original methods were these. In a later analysis, approximately 74 million unique TCR beta chains were counted across the 500 to 850 repertoires, and about 10 million of these chains were shared by at least two donors. Raw reads were error-corrected and collapsed into unique sequences by a nearest-neighbor algorithm in which closely related sequences were merged to remove PCR and sequencing errors. Alignment of CDR3 sequences to IMGT reference sequences was used to assign V, D and J gene segments. For a sequence to be retained, a match of at least six nucleotides was required to both a V gene segment and a J gene segment. A rearrangement was called productive if the CDR3 had no stop codons and remained in frame with V and J, and every other rearrangement was called non-productive. CDR3 was defined according to IMGT convention as the region running from the second conserved V-encoded cysteine to the conserved J-encoded phenylalanine. In an earlier analysis of 587 of the donors, sequences lacking an unambiguous match to a single V gene segment were excluded. An earlier analysis of several hundred of the donors called V segments functional above 56.7% productive rearrangements and segregating when the between-donor standard deviation exceeded 5%. A statistical classification framework was built to diagnose cytomegalovirus status from the catalog of TCR beta chain sequences. A later analysis assigned V and J genes by comparing TCR nucleotide sequences with IMGT/GENE-DB human TR gene sequences. Using the TCRdist pipeline, a later analysis assigned CDR3 sequences along with most-parsimonious VDJ recombination scenarios. In a later analysis, every TCR beta chain was defined by the combination of its CDR3 amino acid sequence and its V-gene family, and reads without a unique V-gene family were dropped. To address suspected cross-contamination and a sequencing artifact, a later analysis removed approximately 590 highly shared, low-generation-probability nucleotide sequences. In a later analysis, a clonal expansion index for each public chain was calculated from normalized within-repertoire ranks of inferred template counts. A later analysis computed generation probabilities with a VDJ recombination model fitted to out-of-frame rearrangements, and checked the results against IGoR. In a later analysis, hypergeometric tests were used to score TCR-TCR, TCR-HLA and TCR-CMV co-occurrence, with a repertoire-size bias correction applied to TCR pairs. False discovery rates were estimated in a later analysis by permuting HLA or CMV assignments 20 times. In a later analysis, co-occurring TCRs were grouped using DBSCAN, with TCRdist sequence similarity added in when clustering inside HLA-allele-positive subsets. Repertoires with fewer than 30,000 or more than 120,000 public chains, plus five repertoires with anomalous nucleotide sharing, were excluded from co-occurrence clustering. This immuneACCESS table, as held by TCRdb, lists in-frame sequences with V and J called but not all clones. Of the missing ones, under half trace to an unresolved V gene in checked studies; the others have no known cause. D and trimming were read from the DNA, whereas the V and J calls and clone size are those reported in that table. This sample's clone table shows some 110,000 clones. Of the sample, approximately 3.7% is held by the ten largest clones.

The paper's findings and limits, for the study overall: A later analysis found that HLA-associated TCR beta chains were more clonally expanded and had lower generation probabilities than equally common non-associated chains. In a later analysis, the rate of TCR association differed among HLA loci, with DRB1 alleles having the most associated TCRs and HLA-C alleles having the fewest. The study listed 150 to 200 TCR beta chains as associated with cytomegalovirus. Compared with the roughly 700-donor mean, donors in an Asian-associated ancestry cluster had fewer N-insertions in productive TCRs, according to a later genetic analysis. The authors suggested that the approach could potentially be generalized to other disease states and immunological phenotypes. In a later analysis, most CMV-associated TCR beta chains were found to appear HLA-restricted, with HLA associations seemingly driven largely by CMV exposure. Assigning TCR associations to individual alleles was difficult when HLA alleles, especially DR and DQ, strongly co-occurred. In vitro tests confirmed that three of the cytomegalovirus-associated TCR beta chains recognize cytomegalovirus antigens. V-gene and J-gene trimming of TCR beta chains was associated with a missense DCLRE1C variant in a later genetic analysis, and the association was replicated in an independent cohort. A later analysis reported that several top co-occurrence clusters appeared linked to parvovirus B19, influenza, CMV and Epstein-Barr virus. Most TCR sequences were seen in very few donors, while some public TCRs were found in many individuals. Broadly in line with IMGT annotations, most TCR beta V segments showed up in productive rearrangements about 90% or about 30% of the time in an earlier analysis of approximately 600 of the donors. CMV serostatus was the only immune exposure information available for the cohort. A cluster of highly shared sequence variants was judged likely to be a technical artifact of the sequencing pipeline. Only TCR beta chains were sequenced in this cohort, and the absence of alpha or paired-chain data limited detectable features. Roughly uniform sequencing depth across donors was assumed in presence/absence analyses, although this assumption may not hold. Linkage disequilibrium might explain the correlated functional status among segregating V segments, but an unknown experimental factor could not be ruled out. The classifier was reported to diagnose cytomegalovirus status with high specificity and sensitivity in both the original and validation cohorts. At a false discovery rate of 0.05, a later analysis linked some 18,000 TCR beta sequences to specific HLA alleles. A further reported finding was that TCR beta sequences accurately predicted the HLA-A and HLA-B alleles for most subjects in the first cohort. Because HLA typing was unavailable for some donors at each locus, only the typed subset was used in association tests. Because counts were too low, 15 to 20 rarely observed V segments, including chromosome 9 orphons, were excluded from the earlier analysis of several hundred of the donors.

The cohort consisted of 600 to 750 healthy bone marrow donors. At the time of sampling, every cohort member was nominally healthy, though immune exposures that went unrecorded were likely present. The donor was CMV seronegative and was included in the group of under 450 seronegative cohort members. A peripheral blood sample was collected from each donor, and TCR beta sequencing was performed on peripheral blood mononuclear cells. The Qiagen DNeasy Blood Extraction Kit was used to extract genomic DNA from the blood cell samples. The clonotype comes from a man aged 25-45 years in good health and CMV-seronegative. Sequenced material: PBMCs.

The CDR3 protein: CASSEAGLGGIQYF. The bases are TGTGCCAGCAGTGAAGCGGGCCTCGGAGGCATTCAGTACTTC. The chain employs TRBV2 and TRBJ2-4; the D region possibly corresponds to TRBD2 (5 bases align). The germline V gene yields SNHLY for CDR1 and FYNNEI for CDR2. V and J lose 0 bases and 9 bases, and a span of 12 bases separates them. Measured from the cysteine to the phenylalanine, the CDR3 is 14 residues long. The kept DNA is CDR3 alone, 42 bases in frame from the first base.